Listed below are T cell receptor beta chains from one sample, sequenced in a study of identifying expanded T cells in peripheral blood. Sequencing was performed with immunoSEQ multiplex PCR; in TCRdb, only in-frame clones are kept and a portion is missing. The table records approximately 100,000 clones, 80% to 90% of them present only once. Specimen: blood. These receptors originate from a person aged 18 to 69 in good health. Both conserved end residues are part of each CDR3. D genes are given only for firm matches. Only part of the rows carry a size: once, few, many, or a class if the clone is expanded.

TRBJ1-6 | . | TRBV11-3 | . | CASSIFRDSPLHF | TGTGCCAGCAGCATATTTCGGGATTCACCCCTCCACTTT
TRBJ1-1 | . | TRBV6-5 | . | CASSSRLTKRPEAFF | TGTGCCAGCAGCTCGCGGCTCACCAAGCGCCCTGAAGCTTTCTTT
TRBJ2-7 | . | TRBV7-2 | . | CASRDSGKSYEQYF | TGTGCCAGCAGGGACAGCGGGAAAAGCTACGAGCAGTACTTC
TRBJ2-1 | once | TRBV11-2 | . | CASSTSGGPIYNEQFF | TGTGCCAGCAGTACGTCTGGGGGGCCAATCTACAATGAGCAGTTCTTC
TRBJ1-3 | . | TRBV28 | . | CASSRGFSGNTIYF | TGTGCCAGCAGTCGGGGATTCTCTGGAAACACCATATATTTT
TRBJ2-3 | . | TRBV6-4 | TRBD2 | CASSDSSTSGTDTQYF | TGTGCCAGCAGTGACTCGTCGACTAGCGGCACAGATACGCAGTATTTT
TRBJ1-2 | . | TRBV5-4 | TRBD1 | CASSFDRVYGYTF | TGTGCCAGCAGCTTCGACAGGGTCTATGGCTACACCTTC
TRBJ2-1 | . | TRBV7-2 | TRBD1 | CASNLDRGLNEQFF | TGTGCCAGCAACCTAGACAGGGGGCTTAATGAGCAGTTCTTC
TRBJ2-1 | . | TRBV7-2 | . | CASSLRPPLTYNEQFF | TGTGCCAGCAGCTTACGACCACCCCTTACCTACAATGAGCAGTTCTTC
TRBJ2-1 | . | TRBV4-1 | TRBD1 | CASSQEAPGGVDEQFF | TGCGCCAGCAGCCAAGAGGCTCCAGGGGGCGTTGATGAGCAGTTCTTC
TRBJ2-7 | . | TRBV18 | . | CASSAGTGHYEQYF | TGTGCCAGCTCAGCGGGAACAGGGCACTACGAGCAGTACTTC
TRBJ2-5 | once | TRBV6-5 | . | CASSNRLQETQYF | TGTGCCAGCAGCAACCGTCTCCAAGAGACCCAGTACTTC
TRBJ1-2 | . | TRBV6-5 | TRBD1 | CATRAADRGGGYTF | TGTGCCACCCGAGCGGCCGACAGGGGCGGGGGCTACACCTTC
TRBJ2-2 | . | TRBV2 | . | CASLPRGLGTGELFF | TGTGCCAGCCTTCCTAGGGGGTTAGGCACCGGGGAGCTGTTTTTT
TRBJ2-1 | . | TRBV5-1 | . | CASSTGVNNEQFF | TGCGCCAGCAGCACCGGAGTTAACAATGAGCAGTTCTTC
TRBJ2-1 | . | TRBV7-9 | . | CASSPGGRLYNEQFF | TGTGCCAGCAGCCCAGGAGGGCGCCTTTACAATGAGCAGTTCTTC
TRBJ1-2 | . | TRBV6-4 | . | CANPVWACAGLHESYTF | TGTGCCAACCCGGTATGGGCCTGCGCGGGTCTCCATGAGAGCTACACCTTC
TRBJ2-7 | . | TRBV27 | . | CASTTGPYYEQYF | TGTGCCAGCACCACAGGACCTTACTACGAGCAGTACTTC
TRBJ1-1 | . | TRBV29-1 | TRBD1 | CSWDRNTEAFF | TGCAGCTGGGACAGGAACACTGAAGCTTTCTTT
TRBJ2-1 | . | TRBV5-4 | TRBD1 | CASTPGQGTYNEQFF | TGTGCCAGCACCCCAGGACAGGGAACATACAATGAGCAGTTCTTC
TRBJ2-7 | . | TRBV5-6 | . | CASSLAAGISYEQYF | TGTGCCAGCAGCTTGGCGGCGGGGATTTCCTACGAGCAGTACTTC
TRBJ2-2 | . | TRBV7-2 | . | CASSQGGTNTGELFF | TGTGCCAGCAGCCAGGGGGGTACGAACACCGGGGAGCTGTTTTTT
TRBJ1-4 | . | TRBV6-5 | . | CASRGTVPNEKLFF | TGTGCCAGCAGGGGAACAGTTCCTAATGAAAAACTGTTTTTT
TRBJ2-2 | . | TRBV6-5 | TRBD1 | CASSYSTGAAGELFF | TGTGCCAGCAGTTACTCGACAGGGGCCGCCGGGGAGCTGTTTTTT
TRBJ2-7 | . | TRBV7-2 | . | CASSLGGGGRYEQYF | TGTGCCAGCAGCTTAGGGGGTGGGGGGCGGTACGAGCAGTACTTC
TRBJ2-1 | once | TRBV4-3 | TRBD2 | CASSPYPPPGGSEQFF | TGCGCCAGCAGCCCATACCCTCCCCCGGGAGGCTCTGAGCAGTTCTTC
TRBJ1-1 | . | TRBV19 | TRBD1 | CATMQGEITEAFF | TGTGCCACCATGCAGGGGGAAATCACTGAAGCTTTCTTT
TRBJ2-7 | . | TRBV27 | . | CASSLSGREQYF | TGTGCCAGCAGTTTATCGGGGCGCGAGCAGTACTTC
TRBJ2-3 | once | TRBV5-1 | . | CASSLKGTQYF | TGCGCCAGCAGCTTGAAGGGTACGCAGTATTTT
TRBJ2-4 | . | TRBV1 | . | CTSSQVSGDRVGKNIQYF | TGCACCAGCAGCCAAGTAAGCGGGGACAGGGTCGGCAAAAACATTCAGTACTTC
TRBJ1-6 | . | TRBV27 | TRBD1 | CASSTTTGGPLHF | TGTGCCAGCAGTACCACGACAGGGGGCCCCCTCCACTTT
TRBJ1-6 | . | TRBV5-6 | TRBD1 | CASSLTGVNSPLHF | TGTGCCAGCAGCTTGACAGGGGTAAATTCACCCCTCCACTTT
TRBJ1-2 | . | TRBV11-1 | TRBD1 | CASSLGQGTYYGYTF | TGTGCCAGCAGCTTAGGACAGGGTACATACTATGGCTACACCTTC
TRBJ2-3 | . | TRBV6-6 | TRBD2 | CASSQPGGDTQYF | TGTGCCAGCAGCCAACCGGGGGGAGATACGCAGTATTTT
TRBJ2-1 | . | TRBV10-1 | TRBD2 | CASSDGFGAGGFNEQFF | TGCGCCAGCAGTGATGGGTTCGGGGCGGGGGGTTTCAATGAGCAGTTCTTC
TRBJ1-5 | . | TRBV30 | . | CAWSPQGYQPQHF | TGTGCCTGGAGTCCGCAGGGTTATCAGCCCCAGCATTTT
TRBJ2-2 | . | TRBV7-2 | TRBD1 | CASSLVPTGGFPGELFF | TGTGCCAGCAGCTTAGTTCCGACAGGGGGGTTTCCCGGGGAGCTGTTTTTT
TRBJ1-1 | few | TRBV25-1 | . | CASSEGGSEAFF | TGTGCCAGCAGTGAGGGGGGCTCTGAAGCTTTCTTT
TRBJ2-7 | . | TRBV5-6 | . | CASSLYADSSYEQYF | TGTGCCAGCAGCTTATATGCCGATAGCTCCTACGAGCAGTACTTC
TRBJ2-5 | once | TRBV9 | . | CASSVVGQETQYF | TGTGCCAGCAGCGTAGTGGGTCAAGAGACCCAGTACTTC